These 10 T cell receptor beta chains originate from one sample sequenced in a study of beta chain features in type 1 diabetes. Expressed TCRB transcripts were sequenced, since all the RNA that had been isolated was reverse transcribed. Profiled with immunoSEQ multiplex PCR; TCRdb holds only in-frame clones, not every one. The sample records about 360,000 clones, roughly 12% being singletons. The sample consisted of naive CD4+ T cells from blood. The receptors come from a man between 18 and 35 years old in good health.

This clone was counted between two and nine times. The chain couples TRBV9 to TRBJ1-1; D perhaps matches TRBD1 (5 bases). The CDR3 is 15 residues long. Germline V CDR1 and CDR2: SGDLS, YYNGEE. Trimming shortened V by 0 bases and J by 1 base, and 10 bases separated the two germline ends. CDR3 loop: CASSVAGGWNTEAFF. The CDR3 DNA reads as TGTGCCAGCAGCGTAGCCGGGGGGTGGAACACTGAAGCTTTCTTT.

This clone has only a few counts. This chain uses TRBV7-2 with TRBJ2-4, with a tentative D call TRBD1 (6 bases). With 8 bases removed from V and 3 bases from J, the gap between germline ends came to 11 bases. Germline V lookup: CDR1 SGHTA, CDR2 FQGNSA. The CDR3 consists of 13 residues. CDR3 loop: CASGQGSKNIQYF. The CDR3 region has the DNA TGTGCCAGCGGGCAGGGGAGCAAAAACATTCAGTACTTC.

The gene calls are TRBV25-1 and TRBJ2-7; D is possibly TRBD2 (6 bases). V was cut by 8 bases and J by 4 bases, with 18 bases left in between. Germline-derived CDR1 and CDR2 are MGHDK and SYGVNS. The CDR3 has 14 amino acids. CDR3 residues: CASEPRRGMYEQYF. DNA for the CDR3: TGTGCCAGCGAGCCTAGGAGGGGCATGTACGAGCAGTACTTC.

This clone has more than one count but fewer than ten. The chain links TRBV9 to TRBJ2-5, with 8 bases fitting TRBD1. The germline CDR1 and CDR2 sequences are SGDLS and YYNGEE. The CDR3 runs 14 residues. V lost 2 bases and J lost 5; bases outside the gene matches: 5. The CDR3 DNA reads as TGTGCCAGCAGCGTGCGGACAGGGAGGGAGACCCAGTACTTC. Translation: CASSVRTGRETQYF. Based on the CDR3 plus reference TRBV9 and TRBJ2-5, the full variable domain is DSGVTQTPKHLITATGQRVTLRCSPRSGDLSVYWYQQSLDQGLQFLIQYYNGEERAKGNILERFSAQQFPDLHSELNLSSLELGDSALYFCASSVRTGRETQYFGPGTRLLVL.

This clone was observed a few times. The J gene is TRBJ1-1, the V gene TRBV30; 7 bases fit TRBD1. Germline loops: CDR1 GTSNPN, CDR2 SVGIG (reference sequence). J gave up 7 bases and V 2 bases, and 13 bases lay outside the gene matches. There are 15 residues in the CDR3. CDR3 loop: CAWSPGPPSGGEAFF. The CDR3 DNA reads TGTGCCTGGAGTCCGGGACCCCCGTCAGGGGGTGAAGCTTTCTTT.

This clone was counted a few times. The CDR3 DNA is TGCGCCAGCAGCTTGGACAGAGATACGCAGTATTTT. This translates into CASSLDRDTQYF. The rearrangement links TRBV5-1 to TRBJ2-3; D gene uncertain. This CDR3 spans 12 amino acids. Trimming pared 0 bases from V and 5 bases from J, leaving 4 bases between. Germline V gives CDR1 SGHRS, CDR2 YFSETQ.

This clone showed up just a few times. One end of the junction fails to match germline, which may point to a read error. CDR3 in DNA: TGTGCTAGCAGCCCGGGACTAGCGGGAGCTGGCGAGACCCAGTACTTC. Residues: CASSPGLAGAGETQYF. The gene calls are TRBV7-7 and TRBJ2-5, with 14 bases fitting TRBD2. This CDR3 has 16 amino acids. Germline CDR1 SSHAT, CDR2 FNYEAQ (reference sequence).

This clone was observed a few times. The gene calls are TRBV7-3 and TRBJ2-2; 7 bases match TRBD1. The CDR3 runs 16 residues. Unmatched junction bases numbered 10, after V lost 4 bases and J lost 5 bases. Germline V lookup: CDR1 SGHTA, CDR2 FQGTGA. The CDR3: CASSSSGGLLTGELFF. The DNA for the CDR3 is TGTGCCAGCAGCTCCTCAGGGGGATTGCTTACCGGGGAGCTGTTTTTT.

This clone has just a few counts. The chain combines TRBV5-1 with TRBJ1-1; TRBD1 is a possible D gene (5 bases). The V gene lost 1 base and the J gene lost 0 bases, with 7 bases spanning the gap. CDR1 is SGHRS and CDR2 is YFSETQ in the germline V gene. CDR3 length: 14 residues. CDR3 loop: CASSLNRMNTEAFF. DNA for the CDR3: TGCGCCAGCAGCTTGAACAGGATGAACACTGAAGCTTTCTTT.

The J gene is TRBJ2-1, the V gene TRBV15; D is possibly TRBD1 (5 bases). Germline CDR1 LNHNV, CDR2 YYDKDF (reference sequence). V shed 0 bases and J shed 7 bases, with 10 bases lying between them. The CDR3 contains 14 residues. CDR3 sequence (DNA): TGTGCCACCAGCAGAGAGCCGACAGCGAATGAGCAGTTCTTC. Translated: CATSREPTANEQFF.